This T cell receptor beta chain was sequenced during a study of shared clonotypes between healthy human individuals. Overall study findings and caveats: Read depth was anticipated to influence clonotype sharing among donors. It was the few donors that limited the genetic and exposure-history diversity represented. Four donors shared around 5.1% of their naive CD4 clonotypes.

As regards this clone: Its antigen remains unknown.

CD4+ cell separation produced CD45RA+ naive and CD45RA-negative memory subsets. V was pared by 5 bases and J by 7 bases, with 7 bases of the junction left unmatched. This CDR3 has 13 residues. Germline V lookup: CDR1 MDHEN, CDR2 SYDVKM. Libraries were prepared by immunoSEQ multiplex PCR; TCRdb keeps only in-frame clonotypes and omits some of them. Of about 1.5 million clones in the sample, 98% are singletons; the top ten hold roughly 0.45%. The genes are TRBV28 and TRBJ2-7, with 8 positions matching TRBD2. Sequencing was carried out using naive CD4+ T cells sorted from blood. Subset described: CD45RA+ positively selected. This TCR derives from a young man in good health. The CDR3 sequence: CASSVLAVREQYF. The CDR3 nucleotides are TGTGCCAGCAGTGTACTAGCGGTGCGAGAGCAGTACTTC.